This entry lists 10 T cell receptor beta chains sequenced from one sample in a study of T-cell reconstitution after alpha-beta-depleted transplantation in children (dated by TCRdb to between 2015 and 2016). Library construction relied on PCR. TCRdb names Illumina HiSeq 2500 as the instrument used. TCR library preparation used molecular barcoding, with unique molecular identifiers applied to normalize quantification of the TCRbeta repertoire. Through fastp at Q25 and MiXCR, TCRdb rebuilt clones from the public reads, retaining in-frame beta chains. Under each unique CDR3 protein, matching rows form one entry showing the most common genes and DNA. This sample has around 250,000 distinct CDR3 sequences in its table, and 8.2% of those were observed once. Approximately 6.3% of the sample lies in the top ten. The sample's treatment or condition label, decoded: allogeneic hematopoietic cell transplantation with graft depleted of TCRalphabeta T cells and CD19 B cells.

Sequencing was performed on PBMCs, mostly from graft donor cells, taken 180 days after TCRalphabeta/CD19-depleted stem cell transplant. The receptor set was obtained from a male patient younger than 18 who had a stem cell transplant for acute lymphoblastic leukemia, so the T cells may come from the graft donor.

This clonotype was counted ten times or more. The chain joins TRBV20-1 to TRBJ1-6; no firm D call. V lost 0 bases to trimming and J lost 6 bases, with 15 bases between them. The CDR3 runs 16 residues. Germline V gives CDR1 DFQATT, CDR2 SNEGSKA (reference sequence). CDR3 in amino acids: CSARDLRGSLNSPLHF. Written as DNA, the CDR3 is TGCAGTGCTAGAGATCTTCGGGGTTCCCTTAATTCACCCCTCCACTTT.

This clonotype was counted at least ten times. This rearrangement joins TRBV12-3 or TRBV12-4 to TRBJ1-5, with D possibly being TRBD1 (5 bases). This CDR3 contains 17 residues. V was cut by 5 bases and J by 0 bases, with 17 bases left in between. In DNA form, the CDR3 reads TGTGCCAGCAGTCCCGGGACTGGAATTTATAGCAATCAGCCCCAGCATTTT. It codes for CASSPGTGIYSNQPQHF.

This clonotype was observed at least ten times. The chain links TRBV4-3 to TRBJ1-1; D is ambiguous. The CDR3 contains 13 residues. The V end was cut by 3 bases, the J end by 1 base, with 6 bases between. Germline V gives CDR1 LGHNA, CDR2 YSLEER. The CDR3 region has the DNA TGCGCCAGCAGCCATCCCACGAACACTGAAGCTTTCTTT. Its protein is CASSHPTNTEAFF.

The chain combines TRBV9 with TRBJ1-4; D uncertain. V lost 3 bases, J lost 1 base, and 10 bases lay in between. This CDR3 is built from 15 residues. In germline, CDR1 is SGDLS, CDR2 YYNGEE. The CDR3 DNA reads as TGTGCCAGCAGCGCCCACAGAGGAACTAATGAAAAACTGTTTTTT. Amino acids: CASSAHRGTNEKLFF.

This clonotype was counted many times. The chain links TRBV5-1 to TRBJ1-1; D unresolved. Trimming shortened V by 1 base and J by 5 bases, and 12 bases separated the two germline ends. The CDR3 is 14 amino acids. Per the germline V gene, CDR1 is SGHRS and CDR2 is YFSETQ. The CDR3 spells CASSLKRRGTEAFF. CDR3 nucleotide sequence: TGCGCCAGCAGCTTGAAACGTCGGGGAACTGAAGCTTTCTTT.

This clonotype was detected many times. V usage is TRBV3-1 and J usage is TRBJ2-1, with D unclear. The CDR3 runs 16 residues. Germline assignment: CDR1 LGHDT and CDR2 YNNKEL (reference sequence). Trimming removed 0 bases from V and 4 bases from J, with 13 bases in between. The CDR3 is CASSQDPPAIYNEQFF. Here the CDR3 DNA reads TGTGCCAGCAGCCAAGATCCCCCCGCCATTTACAATGAGCAGTTCTTC.

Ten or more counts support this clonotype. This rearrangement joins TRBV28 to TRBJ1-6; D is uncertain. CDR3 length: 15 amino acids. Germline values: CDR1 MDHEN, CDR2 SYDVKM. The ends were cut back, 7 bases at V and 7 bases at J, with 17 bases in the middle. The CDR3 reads CASTLYGGGNSPLHF. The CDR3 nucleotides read TGTGCCAGCACCCTATACGGAGGAGGGAATTCACCCCTCCACTTT.

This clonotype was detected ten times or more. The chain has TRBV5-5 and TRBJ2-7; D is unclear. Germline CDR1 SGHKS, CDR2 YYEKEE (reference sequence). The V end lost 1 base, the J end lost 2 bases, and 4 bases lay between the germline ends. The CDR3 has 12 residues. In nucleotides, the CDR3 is TGTGCCAGCAGCTTGTCACCCTACGAGCAGTACTTC. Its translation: CASSLSPYEQYF.

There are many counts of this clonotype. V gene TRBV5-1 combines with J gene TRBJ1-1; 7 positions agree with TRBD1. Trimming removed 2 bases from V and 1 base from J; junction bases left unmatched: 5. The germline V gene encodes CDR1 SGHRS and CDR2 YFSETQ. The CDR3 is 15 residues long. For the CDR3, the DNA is TGCGCCAGCAGCTTCCTACAGGGGAGGAACACTGAAGCTTTCTTT. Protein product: CASSFLQGRNTEAFF.

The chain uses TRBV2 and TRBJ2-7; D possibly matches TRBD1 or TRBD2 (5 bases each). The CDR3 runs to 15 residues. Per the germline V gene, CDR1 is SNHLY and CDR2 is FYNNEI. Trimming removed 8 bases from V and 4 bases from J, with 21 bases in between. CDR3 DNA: TGTGCCAGCCGGATGCTTGAGGAAGGGGAGTACGAGCAGTACTTC. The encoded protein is CASRMLEEGEYEQYF. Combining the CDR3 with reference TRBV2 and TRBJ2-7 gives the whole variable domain EPEVTQTPSHQVTQMGQEVILRCVPISNHLYFYWYRQILGQKVEFLVSFYNNEISEKSEIFDDQFSVERPDGSNFTLKIRSTKLEDSAMYFCASRMLEEGEYEQYFGPGTRLTVT.